These 7 T cell receptor beta chains share one sample of origin, sequenced in a study of cytomegalovirus exposure and HLA in healthy donors. PCR amplification relied on 60 Vbeta primers (plus 13 Jbeta primers). The assay was immunoSEQ multiplex PCR, and TCRdb's table has in-frame clones only and misses some. The table shows fewer than 95,000 clones, with under 80% occurring only once. Source material: PBMCs. The receptors were gathered from a woman in her 30s in good health and CMV-seronegative.

The chain joins TRBV7-3 to TRBJ1-1; D might be TRBD1 (5 bases). This CDR3 contains 13 residues. Per germline, CDR1 SGHTA and CDR2 FQGTGA. Trimming took 3 bases from V and 3 from J, leaving 8 bases between them. CDR3 protein: CASSFQGHTEAFF. CDR3 bases: TGTGCCAGCAGCTTCCAGGGCCACACTGAAGCTTTCTTT.

J is TRBJ1-1 and V is TRBV4-2; weak D call: TRBD1 (6 bases). Germline values: CDR1 LGHNA, CDR2 YNFKEQ. The germline V and J ends were trimmed by 6 bases and 5 bases, with 13 bases remaining between them. The CDR3 sequence is 13 residues long. CDR3 protein: CASSTLRGTEAFF. As DNA, the CDR3 is TGTGCCAGCAGTACACTTAGGGGGACTGAAGCTTTCTTT.

The V call is TRBV11-2, the J call TRBJ2-6, with D possibly being TRBD2 (6 bases). This CDR3 comprises 14 residues. Per germline, CDR1 SGHAT and CDR2 FQNNGV. V lost 1 base to trimming and J lost 9 bases, with 10 bases between them. The CDR3 region has the DNA TGTGCCAGCAGCTTAGTCGGGGGAGGCAACGTCCTGACTTTC. Its protein product is CASSLVGGGNVLTF.

The chain recombines TRBV30 with TRBJ1-5; D may be TRBD1 (5 bases). The CDR3 loop spans 15 amino acids. Germline CDR1 reads GTSNPN; CDR2 reads SVGIG (reference sequence). V lost 1 base and J 4 bases, leaving 14 bases between the germline ends. In nucleotides, the CDR3 is TGTGCCTGGAGTGCTCGGGGGGGTATTAATCAGCCCCAGCATTTT. Translation: CAWSARGGINQPQHF. The complete variable domain, with remaining parts taken from reference TRBV30 and TRBJ1-5, reads SQTIHQWPATLVQPVGSPLSLECTVEGTSNPNLYWYRQAAGRGLQLLFYSVGIGQISSEVPQNLSASRPQDRQFILSSKKLLLSDSGFYLCAWSARGGINQPQHFGDGTRLSIL.

J is TRBJ1-2 and V is TRBV30; a possible D gene is TRBD1 (6 bases). The CDR3 runs 12 residues. The V end lost 1 base, the J end lost 8 bases, and 11 bases lay between the germline ends. Germline assignment: CDR1 GTSNPN and CDR2 SVGIG (reference sequence). The CDR3 region is CAWSGQVRGYTF. The DNA of the CDR3 is TGTGCCTGGAGTGGACAGGTTAGAGGCTACACCTTC.

The chain is built from TRBV7-9 and TRBJ2-1; 13 nucleotides match TRBD2. Germline trimming cut 4 bases from V and 5 bases from J; bases unmatched to any gene: 5. The CDR3 has 16 amino acids. Germline V CDR1 and CDR2: SEHNR, FQNEAQ (reference sequence). The CDR3 DNA follows: TGTGCCAGCAGCTCCCGGACTAGCGGGGGAAACAATGAGCAGTTCTTC. This codes for CASSSRTSGGNNEQFF.

V and J are TRBV6-1 and TRBJ2-1, with a possible D match to TRBD1 (6 bases). V lost 5 bases, J lost 8 bases, and 16 bases lay in between. CDR3 length: 14 amino acids. CDR1 and CDR2 (germline): MNHNS, SASEGT. The DNA for the CDR3 is TGTGCCAGCAGTCCTCTGACAGGAGGTGATGAGCAGTTCTTC. Encoded protein: CASSPLTGGDEQFF.